This TCR beta chain was profiled in a study of CD8+CD57+ T cells in acquired aplastic anemia (dated by TCRdb to 2017 to 2018). Background on the whole study: A mean of around 3.2 ug of DNA, ranging from about 0.19 to 27.4 ug, was extracted from sorted CD4+ and CD8+ cells. CD8+CD57+ expansion was defined as a frequency above the mean frequency observed in healthy subjects. The investigation overall reported the following: Although 25 to 30 CD8+ CDR3 sequences were shared by patients and controls, these sequences appeared highly expressed in patients and within the immunodominant clones of patients. No significant difference in CD8+ Simpson's diversity was found between patients and healthy controls (P=0.060).

The V end gives up 7 bases and the J end 4 bases, leaving 11 bases in the junction not matched to a gene. The CDR3 starts with the cysteine, ends with the phenylalanine, and has 14 residues. Just the 42-base CDR3 DNA is kept, in frame starting at base 1. The germline V gene sets CDR1 to SGHRS and CDR2 to YFSETQ. The patients picked for sequencing were ones in whom flow cytometry had shown an expansion of CD8+CD57+ cells. Every patient had a diagnosis of severe acquired aplastic anemia based on International Study of Aplastic Anemia and Agranulocytosis and Camitta criteria. No patient had received any therapy when blood was sampled. In this study, sorted CD4+ and CD8+ T cells from the blood of healthy subjects and of severe aplastic anemia patients had their TCR repertoires deep-sequenced. Patients were enrolled under clinicaltrials.gov protocols 00001620, 01623167, 00001397, 00071045, 00081523 and 00961064 in the USA. Ficoll-Paque density gradient centrifugation was used to isolate peripheral blood mononuclear cells. Before DNA was extracted, CD4+ and CD8+ T cells were sorted using either FACS or magnetic beads.

As to this clonotype: What this receptor recognizes is not known. Qualities for individual bases were not recorded, and no much larger clone is one base off.

TCR beta VDJ combination and CDR3 sequence profiling used genomic DNA as the template. An Illumina HiSeq 2000 was used for TCR repertoire sequencing. The published analysis was carried out like this. Repertoire assessment relied on Simpson's diversity index, CDR3 size and DJ length profiles, and TRBV/TRBJ rearrangement plots. The most abundant DNA sequence in the deep sequencing data was taken as the immunodominant clone. CDR3 amino acid sequences were screened for sharing across subjects and were compared with published repertoires and the VDJdb database. In-frame beta chains were kept once TCRdb had trimmed the public reads at Q25 with fastp and called clones with MiXCR. When rows share a CDR3 protein, they turn into one entry using the most common DNA and genes. These V and J calls rely on TCRdb rather than the paper's analysis. The sample table lists roughly 280,000 distinct CDR3 sequences, 50% to 65% of them with a count of one. The ten largest clones represent around 1.3% of the sample.

This receptor was obtained from a human donor with aplastic anemia. The sequence is built from TRBV5-1 and TRBJ2-7; a stretch of 7 junction bases matches TRBD1. Sequencing was done on a sample of sorted CD4+, CD8+, or CD8+CD57+ T cells (not recorded which) from PBMCs. The bases read TGCGCCAGCGGAGAGGGGGCCGACTCTTACGAGCAGTACTTC. It codes for CASGEGADSYEQYF.